The T cell receptor (beta chain) under discussion was sequenced for a study of CD8+CD57+ T cells in acquired aplastic anemia. CDR3 and TCR beta VDJ profiling relied on genomic DNA as the template. A single record per CDR3 protein comes from TCRdb applying MiXCR to the reads. This table has a few hundred thousand distinct CDR3 sequences, about a third appearing once. Study-wide results and limits: A significant difference in CD8+ Simpson's diversity between patients and controls was not found.

A word on this clonotype: What it recognizes is unknown.

Material: sorted CD4+, CD8+, or CD8+CD57+ T cells (not recorded which) from PBMCs. This clonotype was obtained from a human donor in good health, serving as a control.

CDR3 coding DNA: TGTGCCAGCTCAGCCACAGATACGCAGTATTTT. Protein product: CASSATDTQYF. The chain employs TRBV18 and TRBJ2-3; D gene unclear. Germline assignment: CDR1 KGHSH and CDR2 LQKENI. V lost 5 bases and J lost 2, with 2 bases in between. The CDR3 is made up of 11 amino acids.